Listed below are T cell receptor beta chains from one sample, sequenced in a study of identical twins. Via MiXCR, TCRdb re-called the 5' RACE reads, giving one row per CDR3 protein. Of about 790,000 distinct CDR3 sequences in the sample, over 15% are singletons; the top ten hold around 12%. This sample also belongs to another study, concerning T cells expressing NK-cell markers.

Sequences were obtained from PBMCs. The receptors come from a woman under 30 in good health. Both conserved end residues are part of each CDR3. The order of the fields is J gene, V gene, CDR3 protein.

>TRBJ2-5|TRBV15
CATSRRGQETQYF
>TRBJ2-1|TRBV3-1
CASSPPRGSPEYNEQFF
>TRBJ2-4|TRBV7-2
CASSLPTVAILAKNIQYF
>TRBJ2-1|TRBV29-1
CSADPGQGSNEQFF
>TRBJ1-4|TRBV2
CASSVVGEKLFF
>TRBJ2-7|TRBV6-2/TRBV6-3
CASERAGRVQAGGSYEQYF
>TRBJ2-1|TRBV10-3
CAISDKGNEQFF
>TRBJ1-2|TRBV29-1
CSVRRGLYGYTF
>TRBJ1-1|TRBV6-2/TRBV6-3
CASTPSGVNTEAFF
>TRBJ2-5|TRBV4-2
CASSHIGLAGGLETQYF
>TRBJ2-1|TRBV27
CASSLEAPSSYNEQFF
>TRBJ1-2|TRBV5-5
CASSSSPGQGYGYTF
>TRBJ2-2|TRBV10-3
CAISEVRGELFF
>TRBJ2-6|TRBV5-1
CASSLSSSSGANVLTF
>TRBJ2-2|TRBV6-5
CASSYSSGGNTGELFF
>TRBJ1-2|TRBV5-1
CASSPDGQGGGYTF
>TRBJ2-3|TRBV20-1
CSASTGSIADTQYF
>TRBJ1-6|TRBV20-1
CSARVTGTSYNSPLHF
>TRBJ1-2|TRBV28
CASSFGDRASGYTF
>TRBJ2-1|TRBV6-5
CASSYPGLDNEQFF
>TRBJ2-7|TRBV6-5
CASSYEGQHYEQYF
>TRBJ2-1|TRBV3-1
CASSPPNGLAGGQWRVNEQFF
>TRBJ2-7|TRBV7-9
CASSSGRRAHEQYF
>TRBJ2-3|TRBV12-3/TRBV12-4
CASSTWTGRTTLNTQYF
>TRBJ1-2|TRBV12-3/TRBV12-4
CASSTQSNYGYTF
>TRBJ2-3|TRBV6-4
CASSDRPGGSTDTQYF
>TRBJ2-3|TRBV5-1
CASSFSGGAPPPDTQYF
>TRBJ2-7|TRBV5-1
CASSLGREVEQYF
>TRBJ2-3|TRBV5-1
CASSGRAGSGDTQYF
>TRBJ1-2|TRBV29-1
CSVETDYYGYTF
>TRBJ2-1|TRBV4-3
CASSQGSSSYNEQFF
>TRBJ2-7|TRBV6-2/TRBV6-3
CASSLGGLAELEQYF
>TRBJ2-1|TRBV12-3/TRBV12-4
CASSYDHSSYNEQFF
>TRBJ2-1|TRBV30
CAWDVLGNEQFF
>TRBJ1-1|TRBV20-1
CSVGQGNTEAFF
>TRBJ1-5|TRBV5-1
CASSLVYRGSSNQPQHF
>TRBJ2-2|TRBV10-1
CASSPGGLTGELFF
>TRBJ2-3|TRBV3-1
CASSQDGSTDTQYF
>TRBJ2-1|TRBV29-1
CSVETGGQYNEQFF
>TRBJ2-3|TRBV7-9
CASSLVQRSTDTQYF
>TRBJ2-3|TRBV29-1
CSVTQTSLNTDTQYF
>TRBJ2-5|TRBV30
CAYRMRETQYF
>TRBJ1-4|TRBV7-9
CASSLYRDFRVF
>TRBJ2-7|TRBV7-9
CASSLTSGSLGEQYF
>TRBJ2-7|TRBV20-1
CSARDRHSYEQYF
>TRBJ1-6|TRBV20-1
CSAGKNNQAFGPLHF
>TRBJ1-1|TRBV30
CAWSVMGNTEAFF
>TRBJ2-1|TRBV4-3
CASSQAVSGRNEQFF
>TRBJ2-7|TRBV12-3/TRBV12-4
CASTLNRGTNEQYF
>TRBJ1-2|TRBV12-3/TRBV12-4
CASSLATGYGYTF
>TRBJ2-6|TRBV12-3/TRBV12-4
CASIRMDRAGANVLTF
>TRBJ2-1|TRBV20-1
CSAREYKSWFFSDEQFF
>TRBJ1-1|TRBV5-4
CASSLDRSNTEAFF
>TRBJ2-1|TRBV20-1
CSARARLAGYNEQFF
>TRBJ2-7|TRBV20-1
CSAIGPRGLSYEQYF
>TRBJ2-2|TRBV12-3/TRBV12-4
CASSPRGGGTGELFF
>TRBJ2-7|TRBV20-1
CSARDPGQLPSGQYF
>TRBJ1-1|TRBV7-2
CASSLSGQKNTEAFF
>TRBJ2-1|TRBV9
CASSPRTSGGLYNEQFF
>TRBJ2-3|TRBV12-3/TRBV12-4
CASSPAGAGTDTQYF